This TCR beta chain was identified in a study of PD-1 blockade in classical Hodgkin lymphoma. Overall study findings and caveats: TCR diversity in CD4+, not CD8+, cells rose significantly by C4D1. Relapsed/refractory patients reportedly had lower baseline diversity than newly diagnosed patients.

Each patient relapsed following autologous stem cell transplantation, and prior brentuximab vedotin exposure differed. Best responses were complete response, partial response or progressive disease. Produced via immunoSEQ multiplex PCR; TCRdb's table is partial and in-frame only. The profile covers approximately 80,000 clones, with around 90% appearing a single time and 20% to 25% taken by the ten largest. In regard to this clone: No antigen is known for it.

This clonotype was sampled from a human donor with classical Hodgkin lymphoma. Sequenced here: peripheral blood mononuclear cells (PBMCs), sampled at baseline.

As DNA, the CDR3 is TGTGCCAGCAGCTTCGGGACTCTATCGGAGACCCAGTACTTC. Residues: CASSFGTLSETQYF. This chain uses TRBV5-6 with TRBJ2-5; possibly TRBD2 for D (6 bases). Trimming cost V 2 bases and J 5 bases, with 13 bases left between them. There are 14 residues in the CDR3. Germline lookup yields CDR1 SGHDT and CDR2 YYEEEE.